This T cell receptor beta chain came from a study of blood T cell repertoires in COVID-19. The V end was cut by 5 bases, the J end by 3 bases, with 10 bases between. The CDR3 has 13 amino acids. As originally analysed: Reference gene primer amplification yielded estimated nucleated cell counts. TCRdb's copy holds only in-frame clones and misses some; the assay was immunoSEQ multiplex PCR. The V and J calls and clone size are taken from that table; D and trimming were inferred from the DNA. The sample holds about 280,000 clones; 82% are singletons and the top ten take 5%. Participants spanned ages about 18 to 100 years and resided in fewer than 30 US areas.

The sample taken for sequencing was PBMCs or T cells enriched from blood (not recorded which). The V and J genes are TRBV12-3 or TRBV12-4 and TRBJ1-2; D not certain. This clonotype originated in a man aged 35 to 55 who had been exposed to COVID-19. The DNA for the CDR3 is TGTGCCAGCAGTCCGACGGGTGACTATGGCTACACCTTC. Translated: CASSPTGDYGYTF.